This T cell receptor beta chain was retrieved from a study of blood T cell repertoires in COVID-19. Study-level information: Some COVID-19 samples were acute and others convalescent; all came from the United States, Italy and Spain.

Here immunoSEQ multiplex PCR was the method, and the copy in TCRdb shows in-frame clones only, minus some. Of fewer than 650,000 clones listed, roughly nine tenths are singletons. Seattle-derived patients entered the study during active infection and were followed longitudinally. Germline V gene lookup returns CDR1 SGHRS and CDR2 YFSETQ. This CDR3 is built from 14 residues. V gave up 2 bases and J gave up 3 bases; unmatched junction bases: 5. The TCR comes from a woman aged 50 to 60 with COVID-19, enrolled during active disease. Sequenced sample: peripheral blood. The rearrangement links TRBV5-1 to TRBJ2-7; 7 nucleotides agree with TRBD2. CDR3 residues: CASSFGDYNYEQYF. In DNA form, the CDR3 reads TGCGCCAGCAGCTTTGGGGACTACAACTACGAGCAGTACTTC. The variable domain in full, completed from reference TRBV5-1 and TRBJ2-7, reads KAGVTQTPRYLIKTRGQQVTLSCSPISGHRSVSWYQQTPGQGLQFLFEYFSETQRNKGNFPGRFSGRQFSNSRSEMNVSTLELGDSALYLCASSFGDYNYEQYFGPGTRLTVT.